This TCR beta chain was identified in a study of Ad26.COV2.S vaccination and SARS-CoV-2 variants. Treatment in this sample: over 15 received Ad26.COV2.S at low or high dose, single or two shots; five or six received placebo; per-sample allocation not given. Sampling occurred on day 63 after the first vaccine or placebo injection. An Ad26 vector expressing Wuhan-strain SARS-CoV-2 spike constituted the vaccine. Here immunoSEQ multiplex PCR was the method, and the copy in TCRdb shows in-frame clones only, minus some. This sample has roughly 500,000 clones; approximately 90% occur once, and the top ten carry 13%. The germline V gene encodes CDR1 LNHDA and CDR2 SQIVND (reference sequence). The CDR3 consists of 12 residues. V was clipped by 3 bases and J by 5 bases, with 7 bases between them.

This TCR was recovered from a person aged 18 to 65 who received the Ad26.COV2.S COVID-19 vaccine or a placebo. V is TRBV19 and J is TRBJ2-5; possibly TRBD2 for D (6 bases). The input for sequencing was peripheral blood, taken in a trial of Ad26.COV2.S vaccine versus placebo. CDR3 sequence (DNA): TGTGCCAGTAGTATGCGGGGTGAGACCCAGTACTTC. This translates into CASSMRGETQYF.